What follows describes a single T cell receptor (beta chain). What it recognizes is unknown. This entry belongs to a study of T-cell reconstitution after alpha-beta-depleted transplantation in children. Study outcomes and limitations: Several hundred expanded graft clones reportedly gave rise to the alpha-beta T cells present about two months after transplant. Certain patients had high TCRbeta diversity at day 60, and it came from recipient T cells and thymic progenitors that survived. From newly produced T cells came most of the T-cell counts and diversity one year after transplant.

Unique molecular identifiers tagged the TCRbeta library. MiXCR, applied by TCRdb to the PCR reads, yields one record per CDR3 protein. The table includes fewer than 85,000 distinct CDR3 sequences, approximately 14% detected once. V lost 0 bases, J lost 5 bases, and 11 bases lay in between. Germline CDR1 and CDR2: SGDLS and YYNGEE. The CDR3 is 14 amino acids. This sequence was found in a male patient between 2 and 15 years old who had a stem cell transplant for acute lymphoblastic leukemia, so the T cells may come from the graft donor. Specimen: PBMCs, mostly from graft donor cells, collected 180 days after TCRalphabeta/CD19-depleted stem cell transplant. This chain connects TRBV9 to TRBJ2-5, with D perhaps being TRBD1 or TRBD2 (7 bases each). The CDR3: CASSVDRGGETQYF. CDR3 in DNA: TGTGCCAGCAGCGTAGACAGGGGAGGGGAGACCCAGTACTTC. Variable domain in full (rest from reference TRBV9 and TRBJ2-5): DSGVTQTPKHLITATGQRVTLRCSPRSGDLSVYWYQQSLDQGLQFLIQYYNGEERAKGNILERFSAQQFPDLHSELNLSSLELGDSALYFCASSVDRGGETQYFGPGTRLLVL.